This entry features one T cell receptor (beta chain) sequence. The source of the sample is a study of T cell responses to AZD1222 COVID-19 vaccine. In germline, CDR1 is SEHNR, CDR2 FQNEAQ (reference sequence). Trimming removed 5 bases at V and 2 bases at J, with 12 bases between. The CDR3 is 14 amino acids. Sequenced by immunoSEQ multiplex PCR; TCRdb stores in-frame clones only, minus some. The sample records 150,000 to 200,000 clones, 85% to 95% being singletons. Sequenced here: peripheral blood, sampled on day 0 of AZD1222 vaccination. The receptor's source is an adult in good health. The rearrangement links TRBV7-9 to TRBJ1-1, with D possibly being TRBD1 (5 bases). Here the CDR3 reads CASSLDGGNTEAFF. CDR3 in DNA: TGTGCCAGCAGCCTGGACGGGGGAAACACTGAAGCTTTCTTT.